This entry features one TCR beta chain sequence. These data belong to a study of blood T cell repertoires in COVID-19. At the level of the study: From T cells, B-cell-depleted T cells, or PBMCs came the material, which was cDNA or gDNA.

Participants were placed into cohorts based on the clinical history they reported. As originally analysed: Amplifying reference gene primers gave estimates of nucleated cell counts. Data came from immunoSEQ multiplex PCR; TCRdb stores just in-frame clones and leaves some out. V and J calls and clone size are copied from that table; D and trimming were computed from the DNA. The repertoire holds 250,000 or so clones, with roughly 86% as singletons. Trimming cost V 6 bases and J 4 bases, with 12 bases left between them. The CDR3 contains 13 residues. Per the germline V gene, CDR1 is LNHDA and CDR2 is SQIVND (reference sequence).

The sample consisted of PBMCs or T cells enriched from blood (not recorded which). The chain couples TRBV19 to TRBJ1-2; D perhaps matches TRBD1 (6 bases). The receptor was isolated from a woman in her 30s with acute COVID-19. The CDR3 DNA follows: TGTGCCAGTAGCACGGACAGCGTCTATGGCTACACCTTC. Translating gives CASSTDSVYGYTF.